This TCR beta chain was observed in a study of early T cells in non-severe SARS-CoV-2 infection. The CDR3 length is 15 residues. Unique molecular identifiers were added to individual cDNA molecules. TCRdb analysed the 5' RACE reads with MiXCR anew, one entry per CDR3 protein. The sample holds around 31,000 distinct CDR3 sequences, roughly 5.8% seen once. The chain has TRBV12-2 and TRBJ2-7; the table gives TRBD2 as D, unverified against the DNA. TRBV12-2 is shown as a pseudogene. Material for sequencing was whole blood. The TCR was taken from an adult who was a healthcare worker with PCR-confirmed SARS-CoV-2 infection or an uninfected control (not recorded which). CDR3 DNA sequence: TGTGCAAGTCGCTTTCAGACTACCACCTACTACGAGCAGTACTTC. Translated, it gives CASRFQTTTYYEQYF.